This T cell receptor (beta chain) is drawn from a study of shared clonotypes between healthy human individuals. Notes on the study in general: Across subsets, estimated richness was generally greater for naive than for memory populations. Roughly 5% of naive CD4 clonotypes were shared across a few donors.

This clone was recorded only once. Its antigen is undetermined. The material for each subset, its genomic DNA, was split evenly across several immunoSEQ plates. Libraries were prepared by immunoSEQ multiplex PCR; TCRdb keeps only in-frame clonotypes and omits some of them. The repertoire has 950,000 to 1,200,000 clones, 70% to 85% of them found once; the top ten carry 0.7% to 0.95%. A split of CD4+ cells into CD45RA+ naive and CD45RA-negative memory subsets was performed. V lost 7 bases to trimming and J lost 0 bases, with 13 bases between them. Germline CDR1 and CDR2: LNHDA and SQIVND (reference sequence). The CDR3 totals 15 residues.

The sequence came from a young man in good health. Some clones in this sample may be carry-over from other donors' samples. This chain connects TRBV19 to TRBJ2-1; D might be TRBD2 (7 bases). Sequencing used memory CD4+ T cells from PBMCs. Specified subset: CD45RA-negative fraction. The CDR3 spells CASKGGLSSYNEQFF. For the CDR3, the DNA is TGTGCCAGTAAGGGGGGGCTTTCCTCCTACAATGAGCAGTTCTTC.